The 13 T cell receptor beta chains reported below all come from one sample, sequenced in a study of T-cell memory formation after mild COVID-19. TCRdb passed the 5' RACE reads through MiXCR, listing each CDR3 protein once. In the table there are about 360,000 distinct CDR3 sequences, about an eighth of which are singletons. The sample consisted of PBMCs or a T cell subset sorted from them (not recorded which). Receptor source: a man between 18 and 35 years old who had mild COVID-19 (a few samples of this study predate the infection). Cell type and time point are not known.

The chain employs TRBV11-2 and TRBJ2-1; the D gene is possibly TRBD2 (5 bases). This CDR3 is 14 amino acids long. Trimming pared 6 bases from V and 7 bases from J, leaving 16 bases between. Germline CDR1 and CDR2: SGHAT and FQNNGV. CDR3 sequence reads: CASRTPRGANEQFF. CDR3 bases: TGTGCCAGCAGGACCCCCCGGGGTGCTAATGAGCAGTTCTTC.

The table lists this clonotype with many counts. V usage is TRBV4-3 and J usage is TRBJ2-3; 7 bases agree with TRBD2. Trimming at V came to 0 bases and at J to 0 bases, leaving 0 bases not matched to a gene. This CDR3 region has 15 residues. Germline V gene lookup returns CDR1 LGHNA and CDR2 YSLEER. As DNA, the CDR3 is TGCGCCAGCAGCCAAGAGGGGGGGAGCACAGATACGCAGTATTTT. Amino acid sequence: CASSQEGGSTDTQYF.

This clonotype was seen many times. This chain uses TRBV6-6 with TRBJ2-7, with D possibly TRBD1 on 6 matching bases. V was pared by 6 bases and J by 5 bases, with 14 bases between. Germline CDR1 is MNHNY and CDR2 is SVGAGI (reference sequence). The CDR3 sequence is 13 residues long. The DNA for the CDR3 is TGTGCCAGCAGCCCCGAGGGGGTTAACGAGCAGTACGTC. Translation: CASSPEGVNEQYV.

This clonotype was detected only a few times. The chain employs TRBV30 and TRBJ2-3, with a weak D call TRBD1 (6 bases). The V end lost 3 bases, the J end lost 9 bases, and 22 bases lay between the germline ends. There are 15 residues in the CDR3. Per the germline V gene, CDR1 is GTSNPN and CDR2 is SVGIG (reference sequence). CDR3 nucleotide sequence: TGTGCCTGGAGGCTGGCAGGGGCCCAGAGGGGGACGCAGTATTTT. Translated: CAWRLAGAQRGTQYF. The full variable domain, in which reference TRBV30 and TRBJ2-3 provide the parts outside the CDR3, is SQTIHQWPATLVQPVGSPLSLECTVEGTSNPNLYWYRQAAGRGLQLLFYSVGIGQISSEVPQNLSASRPQDRQFILSSKKLLLSDSGFYLCAWRLAGAQRGTQYFGPGTRLTVL.

The gene calls are TRBV4-1 and TRBJ2-7, with a tentative D call TRBD2 (5 bases). Trimming removed 4 bases from V and 0 bases from J, with 10 bases in between. From germline, CDR1 is MGHRA and CDR2 YSYEKL. There are 14 residues in the CDR3. The DNA of the CDR3 is TGCGCCAGCAGCCGGACCCGGGACTCCTACGAGCAGTACGTC. Translation: CASSRTRDSYEQYV.

The chain employs TRBV5-5 and TRBJ2-3; maybe TRBD2 (6 bases). The CDR3 is made up of 14 amino acids. Trimming removed 5 bases from V and 3 bases from J, with 13 bases in between. Germline CDR1 reads SGHKS; CDR2 reads YYEKEE (reference sequence). CDR3 amino acids: CASSSNSGTDTQYF. The CDR3 DNA reads as TGTGCCAGCAGTTCAAACAGCGGGACAGATACGCAGTATTTT.

In its sample, this clonotype was seen many times. The gene calls are TRBV11-2 and TRBJ1-5; the match to TRBD1 covers 9 bases. This CDR3 is built from 16 residues. Germline-derived CDR1 and CDR2 are SGHAT and FQNNGV. Trimming cost V 5 bases and J 1 base; bases outside gene matches: 6. This chain's CDR3 is CASSQTGGRSNQPQHF. The CDR3 region has the DNA TGTGCCAGCAGCCAGACAGGGGGTAGGAGCAATCAGCCCCAGCATTTT.

The chain recombines TRBV9 with TRBJ1-1; 8 bases are shared with TRBD1. This CDR3 is built from 14 residues. With 4 bases clipped from V and 10 bases from J, the junction kept 12 bases outside the gene matches. Germline V gene lookup returns CDR1 SGDLS and CDR2 YYNGEE. The DNA for the CDR3 is TGTGCCAGCAGCCCCCAACGGGACAGGTCTGTAGCTTTCTTT. It translates to CASSPQRDRSVAFF.

The sample holds a few counts of this clonotype. This sequence joins TRBV10-1 and TRBJ1-2; D is ambiguous. The CDR3 has 16 amino acids. The germline V and J ends were trimmed by 4 bases and 0 bases, with 15 bases remaining between them. The V gene's germline CDR1 is WNHNN and CDR2 SYGVQD (reference sequence). CDR3 in amino acids: CASSVVVQLTNYGYTF. CDR3 nucleotides: TGCGCCAGCAGTGTGGTAGTTCAGCTAACTAACTATGGCTACACCTTC.

This clonotype was seen a few times. This chain joins TRBV20-1 and TRBJ2-7; 13 bases fit TRBD2. The CDR3 extends over 15 amino acids. Trimming cost V 6 bases and J 2 bases; bases outside gene matches: 7. From germline, CDR1 is DFQATT and CDR2 SNEGSKA (reference sequence). The CDR3 bases are TGCAGTGCACAGGGACTAGCGGGGCCGACCTACGAGCAGTACTTC. It specifies CSAQGLAGPTYEQYF.

This clonotype was counted a few times. The J gene is TRBJ2-7, the V gene TRBV24-1; D might be TRBD2 (5 bases). Germline-derived CDR1 and CDR2 are KGHDR and SFDVKD. This CDR3 contains 15 residues. V was cut by 4 bases and J by 7 bases, with 19 bases left in between. The CDR3 nucleotides are TGTGCCACCAGTGACTCAGAGGGCTTAGGCCGGGAGCAGTACTTC. This gives the protein CATSDSEGLGREQYF.

This clonotype has a handful of counts. The V gene is TRBV7-2, the J gene TRBJ1-2; D call uncertain. Germline CDR1 reads SGHTA; CDR2 reads FQGNSA. V was clipped by 2 bases and J by 7 bases, with 14 bases between them. This CDR3 contains 14 residues. The CDR3 protein is CASSLLAGMGGYTF. The CDR3 DNA follows: TGTGCCAGCAGCTTATTGGCTGGGATGGGTGGCTACACCTTC.

This clonotype has only a few counts. This chain's CDR3 is CASSIVTDTQYF. The CDR3 nucleotides are TGTGCCAGCAGCATTGTAACAGATACGCAGTATTTT. The chain carries TRBV12-3 or TRBV12-4 and TRBJ2-3; no firm D call. The V end lost 6 bases, the J end lost 3 bases, and 7 bases lay between the germline ends. The CDR3 has 12 residues.